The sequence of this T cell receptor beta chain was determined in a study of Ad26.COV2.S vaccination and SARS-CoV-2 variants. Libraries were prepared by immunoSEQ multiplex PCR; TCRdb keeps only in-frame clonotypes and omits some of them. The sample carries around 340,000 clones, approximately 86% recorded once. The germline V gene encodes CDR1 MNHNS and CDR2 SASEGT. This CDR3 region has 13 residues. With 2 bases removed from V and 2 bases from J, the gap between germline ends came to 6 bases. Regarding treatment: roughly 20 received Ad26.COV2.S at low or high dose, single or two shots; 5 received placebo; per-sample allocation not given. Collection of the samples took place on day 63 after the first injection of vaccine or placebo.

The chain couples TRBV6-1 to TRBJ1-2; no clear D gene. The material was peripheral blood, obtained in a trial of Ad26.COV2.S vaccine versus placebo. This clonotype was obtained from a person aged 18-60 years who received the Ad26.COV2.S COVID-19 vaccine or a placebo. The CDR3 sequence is CASSEFRNYGYTF. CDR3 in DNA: TGTGCCAGCAGTGAATTTCGGAACTATGGCTACACCTTC.